A single sample is the source of the 18 T cell receptor beta chains below, sequenced in a study of T cells in Graves' hyperthyroidism and ophthalmopathy. The investigators amplified TCR beta CDR3 regions from RNA transcripts. First-round RT-PCR targeting the TCR CDR3 was performed with the HTBI primer set. TCRdb analysed the multiplex PCR reads with MiXCR anew, one entry per CDR3 protein. The table shows around 600,000 distinct CDR3 sequences, with 11% to 15% occurring only once. Input material: blood. The receptors derive from a woman under 30 with Graves' ophthalmopathy.

In this sample, this clonotype turned up many times. V gene TRBV7-2 combines with J gene TRBJ1-6; D perhaps matches TRBD1 (5 bases). The CDR3 spans 16 residues. Germline lookup yields CDR1 SGHTA and CDR2 FQGNSA. The ends were cut back, 5 bases at V and 9 bases at J, with 20 bases in the middle. CDR3 coding DNA: TGTGCCAGCAGCCAACCGGTGGGGCAGGGAGGTTCACCCCTCCACTTT. It is translated as CASSQPVGQGGSPLHF.

Only a few counts were recorded for this clonotype. The chain carries TRBV15 and TRBJ1-5, with D possibly TRBD1 on 5 matching bases. The V gene's germline CDR1 is LNHNV and CDR2 YYDKDF (reference sequence). V was pared by 0 bases and J by 3 bases, with 9 bases between. This CDR3 region has 15 residues. The CDR3 region has the DNA TGTGCCACCAGCAGAGACCCAGGGCACAATCAGCCCCAGCATTTT. As protein: CATSRDPGHNQPQHF. The full variable domain, rest sourced from reference TRBV15 and TRBJ1-5, is DAMVIQNPRYQVTQFGKPVTLSCSQTLNHNVMYWYQQKSSQAPKLLFHYYDKDFNNEADTPDNFQSRRPNTSFCFLDIRSPGLGDTAMYLCATSRDPGHNQPQHFGDGTRLSIL.

The V gene is TRBV27, the J gene TRBJ1-1, with 7 nucleotides matching TRBD1. The ends lost 3 bases at V and 8 bases at J; junction bases unmatched: 9. Germline CDR1 and CDR2: MNHEY and SMNVEV (reference sequence). CDR3 length: 14 residues. In DNA, the CDR3 is TGTGCCAGCAGTTTTGGGGGACAGAACAAGGAAGCTTTCTTT. Its protein product is CASSFGGQNKEAFF.

The V and J genes are TRBV4-1 and TRBJ2-7; weak D call: TRBD1 (5 bases). Germline V lookup: CDR1 MGHRA, CDR2 YSYEKL. There are 15 residues in the CDR3. V was clipped by 0 bases and J by 4 bases, with 13 bases between them. The CDR3 region has the DNA TGCGCCAGCAGCCAAGATCAGGGCGGAAGATACGAGCAGTACTTC. Its translation is CASSQDQGGRYEQYF.

This clonotype was observed at least ten times. The chain uses TRBV11-2 and TRBJ2-3; 7 bases are shared with TRBD2. Unmatched junction bases numbered 6, after V lost 1 base and J lost 2 bases. CDR3 length: 16 amino acids. Germline V gene lookup returns CDR1 SGHAT and CDR2 FQNNGV. CDR3 region: CASSLAGRALTDTQYF. CDR3 DNA: TGTGCCAGCAGCTTAGCGGGGAGGGCTCTCACAGATACGCAGTATTTT.

This clonotype was picked up a small number of times. The chain carries TRBV6-1 and TRBJ1-6; no clear D. The CDR3 runs to 12 residues. The germline V gene encodes CDR1 MNHNS and CDR2 SASEGT. The V gene lost 0 bases and the J gene lost 16 bases, with 10 bases spanning the gap. The CDR3, as DNA: TGTGCCAGCAGTGAAGCGGTGACGGGGCTCCACTTT. Its protein is CASSEAVTGLHF.

This clonotype has a handful of counts. This chain links TRBV4-1 with TRBJ2-2; 7 bases are shared with TRBD1. Germline assignment: CDR1 MGHRA and CDR2 YSYEKL. The CDR3 runs 17 residues. V trimming: 4 bases; J trimming: 4 bases; junction bases outside the gene matches: 12. The CDR3 DNA reads as TGCGCCAGCAGCCCCCGACCGACAGGGACGGGCACCGGGGAGCTGTTTTTT. Protein: CASSPRPTGTGTGELFF.

The genes are TRBV19 and TRBJ1-3, with D possibly being TRBD1 (6 bases). This CDR3 is built from 14 residues. Trimming pared 7 bases from V and 0 bases from J, leaving 10 bases between. Germline assignment: CDR1 LNHDA and CDR2 SQIVND (reference sequence). The CDR3 DNA is TGTGCCAGTAACAGGGCACACTCTGGAAACACCATATATTTT. It translates to CASNRAHSGNTIYF. The full variable domain, completed using reference TRBV19 and TRBJ1-3, is DGGITQSPKYLFRKEGQNVTLSCEQNLNHDAMYWYRQDPGQGLRLIYYSQIVNDFQKGDIAEGYSVSREKKESFPLTVTSAQKNPTAFYLCASNRAHSGNTIYFGEGSWLTVV.

This clonotype showed up just a few times. The genes are TRBV27 and TRBJ1-5; TRBD1 matches at 11 bases. Germline V lookup: CDR1 MNHEY, CDR2 SMNVEV (reference sequence). With 5 bases clipped from V and 4 bases from J, the junction kept 10 bases outside the gene matches. The length of the CDR3 is 17 residues. The CDR3 region has the DNA TGTGCCAGCAGTCCCGTCATGGGGACAGGGGGTAATCAGCCCCAGCATTTT. Translating it yields CASSPVMGTGGNQPQHF.

This clonotype was observed at least ten times. V gene TRBV2 combines with J gene TRBJ2-7; 7 nucleotides agree with TRBD1. The V gene end was trimmed by 3 bases and the J gene end by 4 bases; junction bases not matched to a gene: 3. The CDR3 covers 13 residues. Germline V gene lookup returns CDR1 SNHLY and CDR2 FYNNEI. CDR3 loop: CASSERQGYEQYF. The CDR3 nucleotides read TGTGCCAGCAGTGAGAGACAGGGATACGAGCAGTACTTC.

This clonotype appeared many times. V gene TRBV28 combines with J gene TRBJ2-4; no clear D gene. The V end lost 6 bases, the J end lost 0 bases, and 15 bases lay between the germline ends. Germline V gene lookup returns CDR1 MDHEN and CDR2 SYDVKM. CDR3 length: 16 amino acids. The DNA for the CDR3 is TGTGCCAGCAGCGCGAGTTCCCTGAAAGCCAAAAACATTCAGTACTTC. This codes for CASSASSLKAKNIQYF.

This clonotype occurred many times. V gene TRBV6-6 combines with J gene TRBJ1-2, with 8 bases lining up with TRBD1. Per germline, CDR1 MNHNY and CDR2 SVGAGI (reference sequence). The CDR3 contains 14 residues. V lost 2 bases, J lost 8 bases, and 7 bases stayed unmatched. CDR3 sequence: CASSYLGTGQGYTF. In nucleotides, the CDR3 is TGTGCCAGCAGTTACCTCGGGACAGGACAAGGCTACACCTTC.

This clonotype was seen ten or more times. This chain uses TRBV7-8 with TRBJ2-3; tentatively, D is TRBD1 (7 bases). The ends were cut back, 3 bases at V and 3 bases at J, with 10 bases in the middle. The CDR3 is 14 residues long. The germline CDR1 and CDR2 sequences are SGHVS and FQNEAQ. The CDR3, as DNA: TGTGCCAGCAGCTTGGGGGGACAGACAGATACGCAGTATTTT. This encodes CASSLGGQTDTQYF.

The table lists this clonotype with many counts. V and J are TRBV30 and TRBJ2-7; no firm D call. There are 13 residues in the CDR3. Per the germline V gene, CDR1 is GTSNPN and CDR2 is SVGIG (reference sequence). The V gene lost 8 bases and the J gene lost 4 bases, with 18 bases spanning the gap. The CDR3 region is CAAKDVLTYEQYF. DNA of the CDR3: TGTGCCGCCAAGGACGTCCTTACTTACGAGCAGTACTTC.

In its sample, this clonotype was seen a few times. This rearrangement joins TRBV4-3 to TRBJ2-7; 8 bases fit TRBD2. Trimming at V came to 0 bases and at J to 3 bases, leaving 4 bases not matched to a gene. The CDR3 is 15 residues long. Germline lookup yields CDR1 LGHNA and CDR2 YSLEER. The CDR3 sequence: CASSQDGRGDYEQYF. CDR3 sequence (DNA): TGCGCCAGCAGCCAAGATGGGCGGGGGGACTACGAGCAGTACTTC.

The genes are TRBV28 and TRBJ2-1; a possible D gene is TRBD2 (6 bases). This CDR3 is 12 amino acids long. Germline values: CDR1 MDHEN, CDR2 SYDVKM. Deletions cut 8 bases from V and 14 bases from J, with 19 bases between. CDR3 coding DNA: TGTGCCAGCTCAGCTGCGGGTGGAGGGGAGTTCTTC. Its translation: CASSAAGGGEFF.

This clonotype was observed once. The rearrangement links TRBV19 to TRBJ1-2; D remains unclear. Germline V gene sequence: CDR1 LNHDA, CDR2 SQIVND (reference sequence). The length of the CDR3 is 14 residues. V lost 1 base to trimming and J lost 0 bases, with 6 bases between them. CDR3 nucleotides: TGTGCCAGTAGTATAGTTAATCCTAACTATGGCTACACCTTC. This gives the protein CASSIVNPNYGYTF.

The J gene is TRBJ1-2, the V gene TRBV5-6, with D uncertain. Germline V gene lookup returns CDR1 SGHDT and CDR2 YYEEEE. V was trimmed by 0 bases and J by 7 bases, leaving 10 bases between them. CDR3 length: 13 residues. The CDR3 DNA sequence: TGTGCCAGCAGCTTGGGTCCAGGAAGTGGCTACACCTTC. Its translation is CASSLGPGSGYTF.